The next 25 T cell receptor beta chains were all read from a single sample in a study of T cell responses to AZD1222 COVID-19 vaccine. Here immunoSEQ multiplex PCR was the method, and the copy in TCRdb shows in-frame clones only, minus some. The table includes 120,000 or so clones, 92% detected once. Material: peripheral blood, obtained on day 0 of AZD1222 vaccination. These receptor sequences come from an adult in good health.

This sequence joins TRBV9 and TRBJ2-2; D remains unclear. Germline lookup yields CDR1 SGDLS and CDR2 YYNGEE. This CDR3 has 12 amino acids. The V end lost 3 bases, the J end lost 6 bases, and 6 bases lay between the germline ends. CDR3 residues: CASSAGSGELFF. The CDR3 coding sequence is TGTGCCAGCAGCGCTGGGTCCGGGGAGCTGTTTTTT.

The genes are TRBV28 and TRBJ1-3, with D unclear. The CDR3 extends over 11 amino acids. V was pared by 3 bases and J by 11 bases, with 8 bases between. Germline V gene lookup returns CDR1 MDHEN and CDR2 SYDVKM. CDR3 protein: CASSLSEAIYF. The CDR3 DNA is TGTGCCAGCAGTTTGTCGGAAGCCATATATTTT.

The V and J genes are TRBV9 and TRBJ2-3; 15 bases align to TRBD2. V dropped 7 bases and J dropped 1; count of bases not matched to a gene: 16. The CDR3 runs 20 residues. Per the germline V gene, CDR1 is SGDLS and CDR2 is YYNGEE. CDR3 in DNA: TGTGCCAGCTCTCTCAGGACGGGACTAGCGGGGGGACGGGGCACAGATACGCAGTATTTT. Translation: CASSLRTGLAGGRGTDTQYF.

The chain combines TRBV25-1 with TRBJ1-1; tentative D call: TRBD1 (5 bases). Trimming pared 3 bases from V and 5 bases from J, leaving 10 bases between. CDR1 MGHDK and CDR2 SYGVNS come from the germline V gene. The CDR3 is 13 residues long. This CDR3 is CASSDPGFTEAFF. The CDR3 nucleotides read TGTGCCAGCAGTGACCCAGGGTTTACTGAAGCTTTCTTT.

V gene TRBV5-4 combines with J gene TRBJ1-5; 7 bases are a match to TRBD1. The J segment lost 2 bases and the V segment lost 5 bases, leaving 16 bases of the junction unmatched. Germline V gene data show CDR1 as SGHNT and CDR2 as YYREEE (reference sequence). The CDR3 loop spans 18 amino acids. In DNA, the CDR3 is TGTGCCAGCAGACCCTTTCAGGGGGTTTTCTATGGCAATCAGCCCCAGCATTTT. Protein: CASRPFQGVFYGNQPQHF.

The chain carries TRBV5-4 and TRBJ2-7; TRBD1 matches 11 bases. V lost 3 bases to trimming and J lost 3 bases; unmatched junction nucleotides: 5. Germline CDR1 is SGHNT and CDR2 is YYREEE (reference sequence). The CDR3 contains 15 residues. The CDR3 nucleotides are TGTGCCAGCAGCTCTCCCGGGACAGGGGGCTACGAGCAGTACTTC. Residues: CASSSPGTGGYEQYF. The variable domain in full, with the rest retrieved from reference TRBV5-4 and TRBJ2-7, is ETGVTQSPTHLIKTRGQQVTLRCSSQSGHNTVSWYQQALGQGPQFIFQYYREEENGRGNFPPRFSGLQFPNYSSELNVNALELDDSALYLCASSSPGTGGYEQYFGPGTRLTVT.

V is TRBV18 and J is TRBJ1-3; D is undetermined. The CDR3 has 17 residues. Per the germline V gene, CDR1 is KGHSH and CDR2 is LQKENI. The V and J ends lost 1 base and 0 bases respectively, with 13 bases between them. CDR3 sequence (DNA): TGTGCCAGCTCACCACAAGTTCCGTCTTACTCTGGAAACACCATATATTTT. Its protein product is CASSPQVPSYSGNTIYF.

CDR3 in amino acids: CASSYGSAGTSQPQHF. DNA of the CDR3: TGTGCCAGCAGTTACGGAAGCGCAGGGACGAGTCAGCCCCAGCATTTT. The V gene is TRBV6-6, the J gene TRBJ1-5; D possibly corresponds to TRBD1 (5 bases). CDR3 length: 16 amino acids. Looked up from germline, CDR1 is MNHNY and CDR2 is SVGAGI (reference sequence). The V and J ends lost 2 bases and 6 bases respectively, with 17 bases between them.

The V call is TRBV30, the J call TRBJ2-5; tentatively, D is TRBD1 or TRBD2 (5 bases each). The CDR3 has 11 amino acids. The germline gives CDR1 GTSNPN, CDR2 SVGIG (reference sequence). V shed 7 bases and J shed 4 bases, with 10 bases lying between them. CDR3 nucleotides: TGTGCCTCGGGGACCGGAGAGACCCAGTACTTC. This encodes CASGTGETQYF.

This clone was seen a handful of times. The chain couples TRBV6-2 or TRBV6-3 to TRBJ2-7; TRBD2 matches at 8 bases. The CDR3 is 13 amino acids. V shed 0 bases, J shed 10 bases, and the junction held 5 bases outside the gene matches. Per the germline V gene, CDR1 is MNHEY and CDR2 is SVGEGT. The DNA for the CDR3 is TGTGCCAGCAGTTACTCGGAACTAGCGGACCAGTACTTC. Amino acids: CASSYSELADQYF.

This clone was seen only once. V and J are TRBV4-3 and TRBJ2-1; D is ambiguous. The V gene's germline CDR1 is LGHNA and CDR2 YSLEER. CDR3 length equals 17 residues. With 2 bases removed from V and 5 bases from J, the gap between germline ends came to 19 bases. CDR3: CASSQPPKALPNNEQFF. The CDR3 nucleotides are TGCGCCAGCAGCCAACCCCCGAAGGCGCTACCCAACAATGAGCAGTTCTTC.

The CDR3, as DNA: TGTGCCAGCAGCCCATTAAGGAACAATGAGCAGTTCTTC. Translated: CASSPLRNNEQFF. This chain uses TRBV7-9 with TRBJ2-1; no clear D gene. V lost 5 bases and J lost 5, with 10 bases in between. The CDR3 loop spans 13 amino acids. The germline V gene has CDR1 SEHNR and CDR2 FQNEAQ (reference sequence).

The CDR3 DNA reads as TGTGCCACCAGCAGTTCACCGGGACTTAATGAAAAACTGTTTTTT. Amino acid sequence: CATSSSPGLNEKLFF. J is TRBJ1-4 and V is TRBV15; TRBD1 might be the D (5 bases). Trimming left V 3 bases short and J 4 bases short, with 12 bases between. The CDR3 spans 15 residues. CDR1 is LNHNV and CDR2 is YYDKDF in the germline V gene (reference sequence).

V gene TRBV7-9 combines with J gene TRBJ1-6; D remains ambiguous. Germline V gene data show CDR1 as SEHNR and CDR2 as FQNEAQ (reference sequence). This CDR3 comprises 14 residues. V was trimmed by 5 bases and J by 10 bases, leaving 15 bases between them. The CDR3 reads CASSAESEGSPLHF. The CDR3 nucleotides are TGTGCCAGCAGCGCCGAGTCGGAGGGCTCACCCCTCCACTTT. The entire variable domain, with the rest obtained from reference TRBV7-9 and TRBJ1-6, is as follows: DTGVSQNPRHKITKRGQNVTFRCDPISEHNRLYWYRQTLGQGPEFLTYFQNEAQLEKSRLLSDRFSAERPKGSFSTLEIQRTEQGDSAMYLCASSAESEGSPLHFGNGTRLTVT.

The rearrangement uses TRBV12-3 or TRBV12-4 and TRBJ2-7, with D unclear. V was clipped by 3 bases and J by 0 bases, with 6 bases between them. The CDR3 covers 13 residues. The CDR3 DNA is TGTGCCAGCAGTTTGGGGTTCTCCTACGAGCAGTACTTC. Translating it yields CASSLGFSYEQYF.

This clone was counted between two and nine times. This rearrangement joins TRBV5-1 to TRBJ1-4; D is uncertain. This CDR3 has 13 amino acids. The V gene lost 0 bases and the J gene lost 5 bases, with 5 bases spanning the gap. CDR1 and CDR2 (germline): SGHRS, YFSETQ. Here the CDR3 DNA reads TGCGCCAGCAGCTTGGGGCCCAATGAAAAACTGTTTTTT. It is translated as CASSLGPNEKLFF.

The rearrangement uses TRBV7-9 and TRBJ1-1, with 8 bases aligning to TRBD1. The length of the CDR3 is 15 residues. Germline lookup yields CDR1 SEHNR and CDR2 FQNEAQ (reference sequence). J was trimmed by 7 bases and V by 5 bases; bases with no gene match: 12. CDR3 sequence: CASSKKGQGLVEAFF. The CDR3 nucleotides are TGTGCCAGCAGCAAAAAAGGACAGGGTTTGGTTGAAGCTTTCTTT. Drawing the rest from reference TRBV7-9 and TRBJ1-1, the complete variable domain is DTGVSQNPRHKITKRGQNVTFRCDPISEHNRLYWYRQTLGQGPEFLTYFQNEAQLEKSRLLSDRFSAERPKGSFSTLEIQRTEQGDSAMYLCASSKKGQGLVEAFFGQGTRLTVV.

CDR3 amino acids: CASSQDKVEQFF. For the CDR3, the DNA is TGCGCCAGCAGCCAGGACAAAGTTGAGCAGTTCTTC. The chain links TRBV5-1 to TRBJ2-1, with a possible D match to TRBD1 (5 bases). The CDR3 is 12 amino acids. V was trimmed by 4 bases and J by 9 bases, leaving 11 bases between them. Germline V CDR1 and CDR2: SGHRS, YFSETQ. Filled out from reference TRBV5-1 and TRBJ2-1, the complete variable domain reads KAGVTQTPRYLIKTRGQQVTLSCSPISGHRSVSWYQQTPGQGLQFLFEYFSETQRNKGNFPGRFSGRQFSNSRSEMNVSTLELGDSALYLCASSQDKVEQFFGPGTRLTVL.

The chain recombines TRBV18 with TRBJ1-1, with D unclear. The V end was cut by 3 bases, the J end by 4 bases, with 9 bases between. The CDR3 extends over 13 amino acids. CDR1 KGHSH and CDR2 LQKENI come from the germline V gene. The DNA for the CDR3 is TGTGCCAGCTCACCTAAAGAAGGCACTGAAGCTTTCTTT. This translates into CASSPKEGTEAFF. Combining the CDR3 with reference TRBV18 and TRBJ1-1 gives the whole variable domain NAGVMQNPRHLVRRRGQEARLRCSPMKGHSHVYWYRQLPEEGLKFMVYLQKENIIDESGMPKERFSAEFPKEGPSILRIQQVVRGDSAAYFCASSPKEGTEAFFGQGTRLTVV.

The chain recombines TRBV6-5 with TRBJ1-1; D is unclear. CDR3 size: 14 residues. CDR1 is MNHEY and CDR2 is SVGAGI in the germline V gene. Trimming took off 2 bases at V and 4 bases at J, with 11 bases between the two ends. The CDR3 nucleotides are TGTGCCAGCAGTTACAGGGTTGTAGGCACTGAAGCTTTCTTT. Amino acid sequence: CASSYRVVGTEAFF.

As DNA, the CDR3 is TGTGCCAGCAGCGGACTAGGGAGCACTGAAGCTTTCTTT. Protein: CASSGLGSTEAFF. The rearrangement links TRBV3-1 (or the pseudogene TRBV3-2) to TRBJ1-1; D is uncertain. Per germline, CDR1 LGHDT and CDR2 YNNKEL (reference sequence). The CDR3 is 13 amino acids. The germline V and J ends were trimmed by 5 bases and 4 bases, with 11 bases remaining between them.

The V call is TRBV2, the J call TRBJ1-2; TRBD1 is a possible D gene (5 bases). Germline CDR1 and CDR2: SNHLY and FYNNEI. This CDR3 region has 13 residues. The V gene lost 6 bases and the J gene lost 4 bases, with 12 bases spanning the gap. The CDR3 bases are TGTGCCAGCAGAGCTCAGGGACTCTATGGCTACACCTTC. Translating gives CASRAQGLYGYTF.

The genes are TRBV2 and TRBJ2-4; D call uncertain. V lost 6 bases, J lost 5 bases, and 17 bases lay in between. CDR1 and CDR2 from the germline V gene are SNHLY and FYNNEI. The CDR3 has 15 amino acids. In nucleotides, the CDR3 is TGTGCCAGCAGGCCATTCCTCCTTAGCCAAAACATTCAGTACTTC. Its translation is CASRPFLLSQNIQYF.

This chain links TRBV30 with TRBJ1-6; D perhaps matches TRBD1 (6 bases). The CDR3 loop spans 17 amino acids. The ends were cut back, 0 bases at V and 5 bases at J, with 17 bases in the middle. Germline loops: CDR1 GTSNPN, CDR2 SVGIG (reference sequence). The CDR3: CAWSVGGRQGHNSPLHF. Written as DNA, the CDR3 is TGTGCCTGGAGTGTAGGCGGACGCCAGGGGCATAATTCACCCCTCCACTTT.

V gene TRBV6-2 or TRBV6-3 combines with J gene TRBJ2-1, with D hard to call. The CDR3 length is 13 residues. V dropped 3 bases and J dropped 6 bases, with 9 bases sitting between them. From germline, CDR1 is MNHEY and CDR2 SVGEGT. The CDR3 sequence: CASSYSSLNEQFF. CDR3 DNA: TGTGCCAGCAGTTATAGCTCCCTCAATGAGCAGTTCTTC.